This T cell receptor beta chain was recovered during a study of T cell repertoires in cytomegalovirus infection. V lost 0 bases, J lost 1 base, and 6 bases lay in between. This CDR3 is 13 amino acids long. Per the germline V gene, CDR1 is SQVTM and CDR2 is ANQGSEA. TCRdb re-called the reads with MiXCR, one entry per CDR3 protein. This sample has 250,000 to 300,000 distinct CDR3 sequences; roughly 15% occur once, and the top ten carry around 9%. Sequenced sample: PBMCs. The TCR was taken from a human donor in good health (CMV status not recorded). Some clones in this sample may be carry-over from other donors' samples. The V and J genes are TRBV29-1 and TRBJ1-2; unclear D gene. The CDR3 spells CSVEDRGNYGYTF. Here the CDR3 DNA reads TGCAGCGTTGAAGACCGGGGTAACTATGGCTACACCTTC.